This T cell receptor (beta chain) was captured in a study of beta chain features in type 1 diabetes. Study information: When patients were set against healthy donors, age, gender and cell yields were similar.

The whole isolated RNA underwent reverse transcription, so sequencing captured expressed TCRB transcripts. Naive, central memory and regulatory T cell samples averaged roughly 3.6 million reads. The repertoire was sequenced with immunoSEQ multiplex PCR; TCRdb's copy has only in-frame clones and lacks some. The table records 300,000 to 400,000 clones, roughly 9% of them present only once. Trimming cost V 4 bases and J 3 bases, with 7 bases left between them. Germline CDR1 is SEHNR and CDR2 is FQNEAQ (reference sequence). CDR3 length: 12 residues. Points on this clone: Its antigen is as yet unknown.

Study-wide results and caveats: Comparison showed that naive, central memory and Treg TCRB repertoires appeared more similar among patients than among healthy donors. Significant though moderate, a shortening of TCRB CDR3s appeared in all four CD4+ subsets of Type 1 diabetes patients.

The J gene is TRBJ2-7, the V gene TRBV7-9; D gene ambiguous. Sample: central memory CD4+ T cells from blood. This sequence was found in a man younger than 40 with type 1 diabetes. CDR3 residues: CASSSVVYEQYF. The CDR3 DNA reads TGTGCCAGCAGCTCCGTCGTCTACGAGCAGTACTTC.